The text below deals with one TCR beta chain. As yet, its antigen is unknown. The sample is drawn from a study of T cell responses to AZD1222 COVID-19 vaccine. CDR3 length equals 14 residues. The V and J ends lost 5 bases and 2 bases respectively, with 12 bases between them. Germline assignment: CDR1 SGHAT and CDR2 FQNNGV. The repertoire was sequenced with immunoSEQ multiplex PCR; TCRdb's copy has only in-frame clones and lacks some. In the table there are approximately 75,000 clones, roughly 87% of which are singletons. Broader study findings: Baseline serology detected seropositivity in only five to seven AZD1222 recipients. Females made up more of the donors, who were largely white British, and clonal diversity may have come out too low. Nearly half of spike-specific TCRs reportedly go after variant regions that carry no mutations.

The sample in question was peripheral blood, obtained 28 days after the second AZD1222 dose. The clonotype was recovered from an adult who received the AZD1222 COVID-19 vaccine. The rearrangement links TRBV11-2 to TRBJ1-1; D might be TRBD1 (6 bases). In DNA form, the CDR3 reads TGTGCCAGCAGCCCGGACGGGGGCAACACTGAAGCTTTCTTT. Translating gives CASSPDGGNTEAFF.